This TCR beta chain was recovered during a study of cytomegalovirus exposure and HLA in healthy donors. CDR1 is SGHVS, CDR2 FQNEAQ, per germline. This CDR3 contains 16 residues. The germline V and J ends were trimmed by 3 bases and 4 bases, with 16 bases remaining between them. PCR was performed using 60 Vbeta and 13 Jbeta primers. Here immunoSEQ multiplex PCR was the method, and the copy in TCRdb shows in-frame clones only, minus some. The top ten hold roughly 9.6% of the sample, which has more than 95,000 clones, approximately 80% seen once. The genes are TRBV7-8 and TRBJ1-3; the D gene is possibly TRBD1 (6 bases). This receptor was identified in a man aged 30-40 years in good health and CMV-seropositive. Sample: PBMCs. This chain's CDR3 is CASSFLARGYGNTIYF. CDR3 nucleotides: TGTGCCAGCAGCTTCCTAGCCAGGGGTTACGGAAACACCATATATTTT.